What follows are 26 T cell receptor beta chains derived from one specimen sequenced in a study of Graves' ophthalmopathy and Graves' hyperthyroidism. Researchers took RNA transcripts and amplified TCR beta CDR3 regions from them. Following a first-round RT-PCR that used HTBI primers, a second-round multiplex PCR was carried out. TCRdb independently ran MiXCR on the multiplex PCR reads; one entry per CDR3 protein. The table shows about 740,000 distinct CDR3 sequences, with around 40% occurring only once. Sequencing was performed on peripheral blood. The receptor source for this set is an adult man with Graves' ophthalmopathy.

CDR3 sequence reads: CASSLGTGTYNEQFF. The CDR3 DNA follows: TGTGCCAGCAGCTTAGGGACAGGAACCTACAATGAGCAGTTCTTC. The V and J genes are TRBV7-9 and TRBJ2-7, with 7 positions matching TRBD1. With the DNA end fitting TRBJ2-1 better, the J assignment may be wrong. The CDR3 consists of 15 residues. Germline V CDR1 and CDR2: SEHNR, FQNEAQ (reference sequence).

Ten or more counts support this clonotype. The J gene is TRBJ2-7, the V gene TRBV14; D is unresolved. The germline V and J ends were trimmed by 0 bases and 7 bases, with 10 bases remaining between them. This CDR3 comprises 13 residues. Germline V gene data show CDR1 as SGHDN and CDR2 as FVKESK. The CDR3 sequence is CASSQDTPREQYF. In DNA form, the CDR3 reads TGTGCCAGCAGCCAAGATACACCGCGGGAGCAGTACTTC.

This chain connects TRBV7-6 to TRBJ2-7; D is ambiguous. The CDR3 totals 17 residues. With 3 bases removed from V and 3 bases from J, the gap between germline ends came to 21 bases. Germline V gene lookup returns CDR1 SGHVS and CDR2 FNYEAQ. CDR3: CASSLGISSTGLYEQYF. Here the CDR3 DNA reads TGTGCCAGCAGCTTGGGAATCTCCAGCACGGGCCTCTACGAGCAGTACTTC.

The V gene is TRBV5-6, the J gene TRBJ1-4, with a tentative D call TRBD1 (6 bases). Trimming left V 0 bases short and J 8 bases short, with 14 bases between. Looked up from germline, CDR1 is SGHDT and CDR2 is YYEEEE. This CDR3 has 15 residues. CDR3 amino acids: CASSLAGRGKEKLFF. The CDR3 DNA sequence: TGTGCCAGCAGCTTGGCGGGCAGGGGAAAGGAAAAACTGTTTTTT.

This chain joins TRBV29-1 and TRBJ2-7; 10 bases line up with TRBD1. Germline values: CDR1 SQVTM, CDR2 ANQGSEA. CDR3 length: 14 residues. Here the CDR3 reads CSSAGQGLSYEQYF. The CDR3 coding sequence is TGCAGTTCAGCGGGACAGGGGCTCTCCTACGAGCAGTACTTC.

Ten or more counts support this clonotype. The gene calls are TRBV10-3 and TRBJ2-5; 9 bases align to TRBD2. V lost 3 bases, J lost 2 bases, and 4 bases stayed unmatched. This CDR3 comprises 15 residues. CDR1 and CDR2 from the germline V gene are ENHRY and SYGVKD. The CDR3 region has the DNA TGTGCCATCAGTGATGGGCTAGCGGGGCAAGAGACCCAGTACTTC. Translated: CAISDGLAGQETQYF.

There are a few counts of this clonotype. The V call is TRBV25-1, the J call TRBJ2-2; 7 bases map to TRBD2. Unmatched junction bases numbered 1, after V lost 9 bases and J lost 6 bases. This CDR3 spans 11 amino acids. CDR1 and CDR2 (germline): MGHDK, SYGVNS. This chain's CDR3 is CASGRAGELFF. The CDR3 DNA reads as TGTGCCAGTGGGAGGGCCGGGGAGCTGTTTTTT.

This clonotype appeared many times. This chain uses TRBV10-3 with TRBJ2-2; D unresolved. V lost 6 bases and J 6 bases, leaving 14 bases between the germline ends. Germline V gene sequence: CDR1 ENHRY, CDR2 SYGVKD. The CDR3 consists of 14 residues. The CDR3 DNA is TGTGCCATCAGGAGGACCGTCGGTGCCGGGGAGCTGTTTTTT. Translated: CAIRRTVGAGELFF.

The chain couples TRBV2 to TRBJ1-3, with 8 bases fitting TRBD1. The ends lost 4 bases at V and 3 bases at J; junction bases unmatched: 8. Germline lookup yields CDR1 SNHLY and CDR2 FYNNEI. CDR3 length equals 16 residues. The CDR3 DNA follows: TGTGCCAGCAGTGGTGACAGGGGTTTCGATGGAAACACCATATATTTT. Its translation: CASSGDRGFDGNTIYF.

The count of this clonotype is one. This may be a read error, as it is one base from a much larger clone. DNA of the CDR3: TGCGCCAGCAGCCAGAGGGACAACTATGGCTACACCTTC. As protein: CASSQRDNYGYTF. This chain uses TRBV4-3 with TRBJ1-2, with D possibly being TRBD1 (5 bases). Trimming pared 3 bases from V and 2 bases from J, leaving 7 bases between. CDR3 length: 13 amino acids. Germline loops: CDR1 LGHNA, CDR2 YSLEER.

The rearrangement links TRBV25-1 to TRBJ1-5, with D perhaps matching TRBD1 (5 bases). The CDR3 is made up of 18 amino acids. Germline values: CDR1 MGHDK, CDR2 SYGVNS. V was cut by 9 bases and J by 0 bases, with 24 bases left in between. CDR3 loop: CASTLGDSMAPSNQPQHF. The CDR3 DNA is TGTGCCAGTACCTTAGGAGACAGCATGGCCCCTAGCAATCAGCCCCAGCATTTT.

The chain uses TRBV5-6 and TRBJ1-4; 10 bases are a match to TRBD1. Looked up from germline, CDR1 is SGHDT and CDR2 is YYEEEE. V was pared by 7 bases and J by 8 bases, with 14 bases of the junction left unmatched. This CDR3 is built from 16 residues. The CDR3 here is CASSPPSGQGKEKLFF. DNA for the CDR3: TGTGCCAGCTCACCACCGTCGGGACAGGGGAAAGAAAAACTGTTTTTT. Together with reference TRBV5-6 and TRBJ1-4, the CDR3 gives the full variable domain: DAGVTQSPTHLIKTRGQQVTLRCSPKSGHDTVSWYQQALGQGPQFIFQYYEEEERQRGNFPDRFSGHQFPNYSSELNVNALLLGDSALYLCASSPPSGQGKEKLFFGSGTQLSVL.

The chain carries TRBV24-1 and TRBJ1-5, with 10 nucleotides matching TRBD1. V gave up 7 bases and J gave up 5 bases; unmatched junction bases: 7. The CDR3 covers 15 residues. Germline V gene sequence: CDR1 KGHDR, CDR2 SFDVKD. The DNA of the CDR3 is TGTGCCACCAGCAGCCAAGGGACAGGGGATCAGCCCCAGCATTTT. Protein: CATSSQGTGDQPQHF.

This clonotype was observed once. CDR3 bases: TGTGCCAGCAGCTACAAGGGCCCCGGCACTGAAGCTTTCTTT. This codes for CASSYKGPGTEAFF. This chain links TRBV11-2 with TRBJ1-1, with D hard to call. V shed 4 bases and J shed 4 bases, with 13 bases lying between them. The CDR3 spans 14 residues. Germline lookup yields CDR1 SGHAT and CDR2 FQNNGV.

The rearrangement links TRBV2 to TRBJ1-2, with 7 bases identical to TRBD1. The V segment lost 6 bases and the J segment 1 base; nucleotides outside the gene matches: 8. CDR3 size: 15 residues. Germline CDR1 is SNHLY and CDR2 is FYNNEI. The CDR3 reads CASRYGTAYNYGYTF. Written as DNA, the CDR3 is TGTGCCAGCAGGTACGGGACAGCATATAACTATGGCTACACCTTC.

This clonotype was seen repeatedly, ten times or more. The genes are TRBV7-2 and TRBJ1-2; D is ambiguous. The CDR3 length is 17 residues. Germline CDR1 and CDR2: SGHTA and FQGNSA. V was shortened by 4 bases and J by 5 bases, with 23 bases between the two germline ends. The CDR3, as DNA: TGTGCCAGCAGCTCCCCCTCAAGGACGGGAAGAACGTATGGCTACACCTTC. Amino acids: CASSSPSRTGRTYGYTF.

This clonotype appeared many times. The chain is built from TRBV10-3 and TRBJ1-2; TRBD1 matches 7 bases. V shed 9 bases, J shed 7 bases, and the junction held 11 bases outside the gene matches. Germline lookup yields CDR1 ENHRY and CDR2 SYGVKD. This CDR3 has 13 residues. The CDR3 here is CAIPRQGASGYTF. The CDR3 DNA is TGTGCCATTCCACGACAGGGTGCTTCTGGCTACACCTTC.

V and J are TRBV2 and TRBJ1-2; 9 positions agree with TRBD1. V lost 5 bases to trimming and J lost 6 bases; unmatched junction nucleotides: 7. CDR3 length: 14 amino acids. The V gene's germline CDR1 is SNHLY and CDR2 FYNNEI. The CDR3 nucleotides are TGTGCCAGCAGTTTGACAGGGGGAGGGCATGGCTACACCTTC. This sequence encodes CASSLTGGGHGYTF. The entire variable domain, with the rest obtained from reference TRBV2 and TRBJ1-2, is as follows: EPEVTQTPSHQVTQMGQEVILRCVPISNHLYFYWYRQILGQKVEFLVSFYNNEISEKSEIFDDQFSVERPDGSNFTLKIRSTKLEDSAMYFCASSLTGGGHGYTFGSGTRLTVV.

The chain links TRBV15 to TRBJ1-6; D unresolved. CDR3 length equals 19 residues. Trimming stripped 0 bases from V and 0 bases from J, with 15 bases between. Germline lookup yields CDR1 LNHNV and CDR2 YYDKDF (reference sequence). CDR3 sequence reads: CATSREIEDGSSYNSPLHF. The CDR3, as DNA: TGTGCCACCAGCAGAGAGATAGAGGACGGCAGCTCCTATAATTCACCCCTCCACTTT.

As for this clonotype: A clone one base away is much larger, so this may be a read error. The CDR3 nucleotides read TGTGCCAGCAGCTTAATAGCAGCCACCTACGAGCAGTACTTC. Translating gives CASSLIAATYEQYF. The chain uses TRBV7-9 and TRBJ2-7, with unresolved D. The germline V and J ends were trimmed by 2 bases and 2 bases, with 10 bases remaining between them. Germline values: CDR1 SEHNR, CDR2 FQNEAQ (reference sequence). This CDR3 region has 14 residues.

Comments on this clonotype: It may be a read error: a sequence one base away is much more abundant. The V and J genes are TRBV7-3 and TRBJ1-2; tentative D call: TRBD1 (6 bases). This CDR3 spans 14 amino acids. CDR1 and CDR2 from the germline V gene are SGHTA and FQGTGA. V was clipped by 0 bases and J by 7 bases, with 12 bases between them. The CDR3 DNA follows: TGTGCCAGCAGCTTAACAGGGGGGCGCGGTGGCTACACCTTC. The encoded protein is CASSLTGGRGGYTF.

Concerning this clonotype itself: A much more abundant neighbour one base away suggests this may be a read error. The V and J genes are TRBV2 and TRBJ1-5; D is unclear. The germline V gene encodes CDR1 SNHLY and CDR2 FYNNEI. The CDR3 extends over 15 amino acids. V was trimmed by 8 bases and J by 2 bases, leaving 16 bases between them. The CDR3 sequence: CASHPDRAGNQPQHF. The CDR3 region has the DNA TGTGCCAGCCACCCAGATAGGGCTGGCAATCAGCCCCAGCATTTT.

The genes are TRBV25-1 and TRBJ1-6, with a tentative D call TRBD1 (6 bases). The CDR3 extends over 13 amino acids. Germline lookup yields CDR1 MGHDK and CDR2 SYGVNS. The CDR3 sequence: CGTRRGSNSPLHF. The CDR3 DNA reads as TGTGGCACCCGCAGGGGATCTAATTCACCCCTCCACTTT.

In its sample, this clonotype was seen a few times. The chain links TRBV7-8 to TRBJ2-6, with 9 positions matching TRBD1. The CDR3 consists of 19 residues. Germline assignment: CDR1 SGHVS and CDR2 FQNEAQ. Trimming at V came to 0 bases and at J to 2 bases, leaving 8 bases not matched to a gene. The CDR3 is CASSLALGQGFPGANVLTF. The CDR3 region has the DNA TGTGCCAGCAGCTTAGCGTTAGGACAGGGGTTTCCTGGGGCCAACGTCCTGACTTTC.

This clonotype showed up many times. V usage is TRBV6-5 and J usage is TRBJ1-6; D is perhaps TRBD1 (6 bases). The germline V gene encodes CDR1 MNHEY and CDR2 SVGAGI. The CDR3 sequence is 14 residues long. V was clipped by 6 bases and J by 6 bases, with 12 bases between them. CDR3 in DNA: TGTGCCAGCAGGTTCACAGGGAGTAATTCACCCCTCCACTTT. The encoded protein is CASRFTGSNSPLHF.

This clonotype was detected only a few times. V gene TRBV6-5 combines with J gene TRBJ2-7; 10 nucleotides match TRBD2. CDR1 is MNHEY, CDR2 SVGAGI, per germline. The ends lost 6 bases at V and 4 bases at J; junction bases unmatched: 9. The CDR3 covers 15 residues. The DNA of the CDR3 is TGTGCCAGCAGCTTTCCGGGACTAGCGACGTACGAGCAGTACTTC. Translated: CASSFPGLATYEQYF.